These 9 T cell receptor beta chains came from one sample sequenced in a study of persistence of HIV-infected CD4 T cells (TCRdb year 2020). According to the study, the label for this sample's treatment or condition signals: suppressive antiretroviral therapy. Cells were stimulated with lysates of CMV-infected fibroblasts at 9 to 10 ug/mL. Sorting of responding CD4+ T cells was based on upregulation of both CD40 ligand and CD69. No antigens are known for them. The immunoSEQ hsTCRB assay version 4, run in survey mode, was used to sequence TCRbeta repertoires from genomic DNA. This immuneACCESS table, as held by TCRdb, lists in-frame sequences with V and J called but not all clones. Of the missing ones, under half trace to an unresolved V gene in checked studies; the others have no known cause. For this sample there are approximately 15,000 clones; around 68% appear just once. Clones ranked in the top ten supply approximately 17% of the sample.

The material was CD4+ T cells sorted from PBMCs after approximately 19-hour stimulation, obtained from a patient who received antiretroviral therapy. The sample's cell subset or site label, decoded: CD40L+CD69+ CD4 T cells responding to CMV lysate. All receptors derive from an adult man with HIV who was CMV-seropositive.

A single count supports this clone. The V gene is TRBV12-3 or TRBV12-4, the J gene TRBJ1-5; D unclear. The V end lost 1 base, the J end lost 3 bases, and 4 bases lay between the germline ends. The CDR3 totals 13 residues. CDR3 bases: TGTGCCAGCAGTTTAGGCACCAATCAGCCCCAGCATTTT. This encodes CASSLGTNQPQHF.

The chain couples TRBV6-5 to TRBJ1-5; D not certain. This CDR3 comprises 11 residues. Per the germline V gene, CDR1 is MNHEY and CDR2 is SVGAGI. Trimming took off 6 bases at V and 6 bases at J, with 6 bases between the two ends. In DNA, the CDR3 is TGTGCCAGCAGGCCACCTCAGCCCCAGCATTTT. The encoded protein is CASRPPQPQHF.

The chain couples TRBV6-1 to TRBJ1-2; no reliable D call. CDR1 and CDR2 (germline): MNHNS, SASEGT. The CDR3 is 14 amino acids. V was shortened by 1 base and J by 5 bases, with 11 bases between the two germline ends. The CDR3 DNA follows: TGTGCCAGCAGTGAAGGGATAGGCCGATATGGCTACACCTTC. Protein: CASSEGIGRYGYTF.

This chain connects TRBV9 to TRBJ1-2, with D tentatively TRBD1 (5 bases). This CDR3 has 14 residues. V lost 2 bases to trimming and J lost 3 bases, with 11 bases between them. CDR1 is SGDLS, CDR2 YYNGEE, per germline. In DNA form, the CDR3 reads TGTGCCAGCAGCGTCACCGGGGGAGACTATGGCTACACCTTC. Protein sequence: CASSVTGGDYGYTF.

V and J are TRBV20-1 and TRBJ1-1; 7 bases line up with TRBD1. The CDR3 is 14 amino acids. Germline V gene lookup returns CDR1 DFQATT and CDR2 SNEGSKA (reference sequence). V lost 3 bases and J lost 3; bases outside the gene matches: 7. DNA for the CDR3: TGCAGTGCTAGTAGGGGGCCGGCGGACACTGAAGCTTTCTTT. Its protein product is CSASRGPADTEAFF.

The chain combines TRBV7-2 with TRBJ2-3; TRBD2 agrees at 9 bases. The germline CDR1 and CDR2 sequences are SGHTA and FQGNSA. There are 14 residues in the CDR3. J lost 8 bases, V lost 1 base, and 4 bases had no gene match. The CDR3 region has the DNA TGTGCCAGCAGCTTAGGGACTAGCGAAGGTACGCAGTATTTT. Translated, it gives CASSLGTSEGTQYF.

V is TRBV18 and J is TRBJ1-2; D ambiguous. The CDR3 extends over 17 amino acids. V gave up 5 bases and J gave up 0 bases, with 19 bases separating them. CDR1 KGHSH and CDR2 LQKENI come from the germline V gene. CDR3 DNA sequence: TGTGCCAGCTCATCCTACCACGAACAGTTTGCTAACTATGGCTACACCTTC. Its protein is CASSSYHEQFANYGYTF.

This clone was detected a few times. The rearrangement joins TRBV6-4 to TRBJ2-1; 9 positions match TRBD2. The CDR3 has 15 amino acids. Trimming cost V 5 bases and J 2 bases; bases outside gene matches: 4. Germline V CDR1 and CDR2: MRHNA, SNTAGT. The CDR3 is CASSPSGEAYNEQFF. In DNA, the CDR3 is TGTGCCAGCAGTCCTAGCGGGGAGGCCTACAATGAGCAGTTCTTC.

This chain uses TRBV7-3 with TRBJ1-2, with D possibly being TRBD1 (5 bases). This CDR3 is built from 12 residues. Germline-derived CDR1 and CDR2 are SGHTA and FQGTGA. V was cut by 3 bases and J by 6 bases, with 8 bases left in between. The CDR3 sequence: CASSLAGNGYTF. The DNA of the CDR3 is TGTGCCAGCAGCTTGGCAGGGAATGGCTACACCTTC.